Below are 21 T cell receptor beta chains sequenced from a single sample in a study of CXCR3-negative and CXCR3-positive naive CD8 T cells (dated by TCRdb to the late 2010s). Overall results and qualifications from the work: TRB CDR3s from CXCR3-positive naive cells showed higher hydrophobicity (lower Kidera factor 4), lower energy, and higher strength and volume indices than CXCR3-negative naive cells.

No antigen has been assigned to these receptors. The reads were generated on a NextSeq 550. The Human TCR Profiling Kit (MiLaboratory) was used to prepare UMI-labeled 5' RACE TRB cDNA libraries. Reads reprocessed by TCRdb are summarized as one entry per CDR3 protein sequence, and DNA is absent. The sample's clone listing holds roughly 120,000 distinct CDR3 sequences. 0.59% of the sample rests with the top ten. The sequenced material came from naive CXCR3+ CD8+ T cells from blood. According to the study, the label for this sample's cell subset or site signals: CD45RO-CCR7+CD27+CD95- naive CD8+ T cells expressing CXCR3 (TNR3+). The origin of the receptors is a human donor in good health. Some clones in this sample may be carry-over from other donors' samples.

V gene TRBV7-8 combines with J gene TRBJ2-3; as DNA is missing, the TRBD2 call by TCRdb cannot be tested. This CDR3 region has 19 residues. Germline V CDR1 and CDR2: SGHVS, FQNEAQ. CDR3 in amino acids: CASRPAGTSGGSSTDTQYF.

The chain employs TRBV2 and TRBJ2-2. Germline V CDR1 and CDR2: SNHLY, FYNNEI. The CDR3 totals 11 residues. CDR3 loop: CARAVPGELFF. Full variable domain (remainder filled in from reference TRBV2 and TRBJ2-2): EPEVTQTPSHQVTQMGQEVILRCVPISNHLYFYWYRQILGQKVEFLVSFYNNEISEKSEIFDDQFSVERPDGSNFTLKIRSTKLEDSAMYFCARAVPGELFFGEGSRLTVL.

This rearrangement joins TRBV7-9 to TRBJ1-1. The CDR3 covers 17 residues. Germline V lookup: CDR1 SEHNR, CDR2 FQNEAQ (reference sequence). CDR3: CASSLVGSGPMNTEAFF. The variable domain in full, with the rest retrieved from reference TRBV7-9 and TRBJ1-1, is DTGVSQNPRHKITKRGQNVTFRCDPISEHNRLYWYRQTLGQGPEFLTYFQNEAQLEKSRLLSDRFSAERPKGSFSTLEIQRTEQGDSAMYLCASSLVGSGPMNTEAFFGQGTRLTVV.

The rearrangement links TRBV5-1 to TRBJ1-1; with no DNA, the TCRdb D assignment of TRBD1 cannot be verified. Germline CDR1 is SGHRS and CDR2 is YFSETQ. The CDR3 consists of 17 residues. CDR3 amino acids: CASSDGGPGGMNTEAFF.

The CDR3 here is CASSLEGVDEQYF. The chain couples TRBV12-3 or TRBV12-4 to TRBJ2-7; TCRdb calls TRBD1, which cannot be checked without DNA. CDR3 size: 13 residues.

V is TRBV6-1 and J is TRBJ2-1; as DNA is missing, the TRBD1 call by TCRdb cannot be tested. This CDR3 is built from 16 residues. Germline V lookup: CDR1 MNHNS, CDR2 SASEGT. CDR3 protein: CASRGHFENSYNEQFF.

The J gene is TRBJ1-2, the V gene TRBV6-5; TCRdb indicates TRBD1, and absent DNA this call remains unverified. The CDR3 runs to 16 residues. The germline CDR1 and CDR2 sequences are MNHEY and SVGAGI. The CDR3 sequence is CASSYSPGQGLYGYTF.

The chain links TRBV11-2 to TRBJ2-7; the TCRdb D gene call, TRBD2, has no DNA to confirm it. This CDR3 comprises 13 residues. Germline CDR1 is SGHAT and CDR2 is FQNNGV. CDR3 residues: CASSLGAGYEQYF. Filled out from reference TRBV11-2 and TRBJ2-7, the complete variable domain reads EAGVAQSPRYKIIEKRQSVAFWCNPISGHATLYWYQQILGQGPKLLIQFQNNGVVDDSQLPKDRFSAERLKGVDSTLKIQPAKLEDSAVYLCASSLGAGYEQYFGPGTRLTVT.

CDR3 in amino acids: CASSLTPPLEQYF. The chain couples TRBV28 to TRBJ2-7; the D call from TCRdb, TRBD2, cannot be confirmed without DNA. CDR3 length: 13 amino acids. Germline V gene data show CDR1 as MDHEN and CDR2 as SYDVKM. Full variable domain (outside the CDR3, taken from reference TRBV28 and TRBJ2-7): DVKVTQSSRYLVKRTGEKVFLECVQDMDHENMFWYRQDPGLGLRLIYFSYDVKMKEKGDIPEGYSVSREKKERFSLILESASTNQTSMYLCASSLTPPLEQYFGPGTRLTVT.

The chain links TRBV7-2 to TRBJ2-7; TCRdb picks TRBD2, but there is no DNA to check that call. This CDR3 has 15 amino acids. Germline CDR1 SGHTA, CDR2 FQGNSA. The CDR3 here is CASSPSSGGVYEQYF.

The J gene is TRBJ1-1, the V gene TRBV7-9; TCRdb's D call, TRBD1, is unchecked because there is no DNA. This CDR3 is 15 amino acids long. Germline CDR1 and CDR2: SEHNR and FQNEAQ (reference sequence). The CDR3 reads CASSDRDREGTEAFF.

The CDR3 region is CATSQFRDRGYNEQFF. This chain joins TRBV15 and TRBJ2-1; without DNA, the TCRdb call of TRBD1 cannot be checked. The V gene's germline CDR1 is LNHNV and CDR2 YYDKDF (reference sequence). The CDR3 is 16 amino acids.

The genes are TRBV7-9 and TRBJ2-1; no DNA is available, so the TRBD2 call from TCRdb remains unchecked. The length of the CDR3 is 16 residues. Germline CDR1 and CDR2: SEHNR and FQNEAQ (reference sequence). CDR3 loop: CASSLVGLADYNEQFF.

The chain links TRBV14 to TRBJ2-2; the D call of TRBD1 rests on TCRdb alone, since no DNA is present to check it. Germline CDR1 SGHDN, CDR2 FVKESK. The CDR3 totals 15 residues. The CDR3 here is CASSQPYMGAGELFF. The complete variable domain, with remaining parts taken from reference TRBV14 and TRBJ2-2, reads EAGVTQFPSHSVIEKGQTVTLRCDPISGHDNLYWYRRVMGKEIKFLLHFVKESKQDESGMPNNRFLAERTGGTYSTLKVQPAELEDSGVYFCASSQPYMGAGELFFGEGSRLTVL.

The CDR3 loop reads CASSQARLGGGFNGYTF. This chain connects TRBV4-3 to TRBJ1-2. Looked up from germline, CDR1 is LGHNA and CDR2 is YSLEER. This CDR3 has 17 residues.

The CDR3 reads CASTPGAGELFF. The chain recombines TRBV12-3 or TRBV12-4 with TRBJ2-2. The CDR3 has 12 residues.

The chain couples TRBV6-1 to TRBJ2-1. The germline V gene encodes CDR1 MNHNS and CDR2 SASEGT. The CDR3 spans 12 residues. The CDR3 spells CASRGYYNEQFF.

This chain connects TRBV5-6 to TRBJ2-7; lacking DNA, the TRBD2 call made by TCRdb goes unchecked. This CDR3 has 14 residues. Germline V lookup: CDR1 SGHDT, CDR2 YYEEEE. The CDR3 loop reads CASSPPSGAYEQYF.

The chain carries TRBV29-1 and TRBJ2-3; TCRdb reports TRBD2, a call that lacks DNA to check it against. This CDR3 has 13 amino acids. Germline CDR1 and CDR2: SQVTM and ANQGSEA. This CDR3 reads CSVRSPSTDTQYF.

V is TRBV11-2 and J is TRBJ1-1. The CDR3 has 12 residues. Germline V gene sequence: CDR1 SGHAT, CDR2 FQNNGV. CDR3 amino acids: CASSDWNTEAFF.

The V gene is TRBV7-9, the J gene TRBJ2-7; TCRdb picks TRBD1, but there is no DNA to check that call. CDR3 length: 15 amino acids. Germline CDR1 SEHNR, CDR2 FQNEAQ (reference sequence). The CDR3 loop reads CASSERDSISYEQYF.